The clone carrying this TCR beta chain was found a few times. Its matching antigen is unknown. These data are taken from a study of T-cell memory formation after mild COVID-19. About the research overall: TCR clusters mostly belonged to single donors. Study-wide points: Mostly located in CM and EM were contracting CD4+ clones, with contracting CD8+ clones located in EMRA. Researchers could not confirm that second-wave clones peaking on day 37 targeted SARS-CoV-2.

The CDR3 contains 16 residues. V gave up 7 bases and J gave up 1 base, with 19 bases separating them. Germline V gene data show CDR1 as SEHNR and CDR2 as FQNEAQ (reference sequence). Libraries for TCRalpha and TCRbeta carried sample barcodes and unique molecular identifiers via 5'RACE. From the 5' RACE reads, TCRdb called clonotypes with MiXCR, one entry per CDR3 protein. The sample has 350,000 or so distinct CDR3 sequences; approximately 12% are singletons. This chain links TRBV7-9 with TRBJ2-5, with D possibly matching TRBD1 (6 bases). The receptor's source is a young man who had mild COVID-19 (a few samples of this study predate the infection). Cell type and time point are not known. Sequencing was done on a sample of PBMCs or a T cell subset sorted from them (not recorded which). The CDR3 is CASTILGHRAQETQYF. CDR3 nucleotide sequence: TGTGCCAGCACCATATTGGGGCACAGGGCCCAAGAGACCCAGTACTTC.